Included here is one T cell receptor beta chain sequence, with context. CDR3 length equals 16 residues. Trimming removed 1 base from V and 4 bases from J; junction bases left unmatched: 8. The germline V gene has CDR1 LGHNA and CDR2 YSLEER. The method was immunoSEQ multiplex PCR; TCRdb's version includes in-frame clones alone and lacks a portion of them. The sample holds approximately 300,000 clones, around 90% seen once. The study recruited people aged about 18 to 89 years across 24 US areas. Symptom resolution, clearance, or two negative PCRs marked the recovered donors of Cohort 3. The data belong to a study of blood T cell repertoires in COVID-19. Study as a whole: From T cells, B-cell-depleted T cells, or PBMCs came the material, which was cDNA or gDNA.

The TCR comes from a man in his fifties or sixties who had recovered from COVID-19. Sequencing was carried out using PBMCs or T cells enriched from blood (not recorded which). The rearrangement links TRBV4-3 to TRBJ2-7, with 9 bases identical to TRBD2. The CDR3 DNA reads as TGCGCCAGCAGCCAAGCAAATAGCGGGAGTCATTACGAGCAGTACTTC. Its protein product is CASSQANSGSHYEQYF.